Each of the 19 T cell receptor beta chains below was sequenced from the same sample in a study of liver allograft versus peripheral blood T cells (dated by TCRdb to 2018 to 2020). Regarding the study in general: The study compared T cell receptor repertoires found within transplanted livers against repertoires in the peripheral blood of liver transplant recipients.

This sample was sequenced with an Illumina MiSeq. The public reads were reanalyzed by TCRdb: fastp trimming at Q25, MiXCR alignment, in-frame beta chains only. CDR3 protein sequences are deduplicated, and each keeps its most common genes and DNA. This sample lists approximately 2,000 distinct CDR3 sequences; roughly 19% were detected once. 56% of the sample lies in the top ten. The receptors here all came from a human patient who had a liver transplant. After a transplant, some T cells may be the graft donor's own cells.

This clonotype has a handful of counts. The chain is built from TRBV6-5 and TRBJ2-7; D is possibly TRBD2 (6 bases). Trimming pared 5 bases from V and 2 bases from J, leaving 16 bases between. The germline CDR1 and CDR2 sequences are MNHEY and SVGAGI. This CDR3 is 15 amino acids long. The CDR3 protein is CASSPEEGRAYEQYF. The CDR3 region has the DNA TGTGCCAGCAGTCCAGAGGAGGGCCGGGCCTACGAGCAGTACTTC.

This clonotype ranks as medium-sized (0.01 to 0.1%). The J gene is TRBJ1-6, the V gene TRBV18, with 8 bases lining up with TRBD1. CDR3 length equals 14 residues. V lost 6 bases, J lost 8 bases, and 6 bases stayed unmatched. Germline V gives CDR1 KGHSH, CDR2 LQKENI. This chain's CDR3 is CASSRDRFDSPLHF. The DNA for the CDR3 is TGTGCCAGCTCCAGGGACAGGTTTGATTCACCCCTCCACTTT.

This clonotype is classed as medium-sized (0.01 to 0.1%). The chain couples TRBV29-1 to TRBJ2-7; weak D call: TRBD2 (5 bases). This CDR3 region has 12 residues. V lost 6 bases, J lost 3 bases, and 12 bases lay in between. Per the germline V gene, CDR1 is SQVTM and CDR2 is ANQGSEA. CDR3 DNA: TGCAGCGTCGGGGAGCAGTTCTACGAGCAGTACTTC. This gives the protein CSVGEQFYEQYF.

As concerns this clonotype: Since a much larger clone is just one base distant, this may be a read error. V and J are TRBV9 and TRBJ2-7; 8 bases are a match to TRBD1. With V trimmed by 2 bases and J by 3 bases, 4 bases remained unmatched. CDR3 length: 14 residues. CDR1 and CDR2 from the germline V gene are SGDLS and YYNGEE. The CDR3 spells CASSVGQVRYEQYF. Written as DNA, the CDR3 is TGTGCCAGCAGCGTGGGACAGGTCCGCTACGAGCAGTACTTC.

There are many counts of this clonotype. The chain employs TRBV27 and TRBJ2-2, with unresolved D. The germline V and J ends were trimmed by 5 bases and 5 bases, with 9 bases remaining between them. CDR1 and CDR2 from the germline V gene are MNHEY and SMNVEV (reference sequence). This CDR3 contains 13 residues. CDR3 DNA sequence: TGTGCCAGCAGTAAACGGAGAACCGGGGAGCTGTTTTTT. It yields the protein CASSKRRTGELFF.

The V and J genes are TRBV5-5 and TRBJ1-2; TRBD1 agrees at 8 bases. V lost 1 base, J lost 3 bases, and 2 bases stayed unmatched. The germline gives CDR1 SGHKS, CDR2 YYEKEE (reference sequence). This CDR3 is built from 14 residues. CDR3 residues: CASSLQGADYGYTF. CDR3 in DNA: TGTGCCAGCAGCTTGCAGGGGGCCGACTATGGCTACACCTTC.

Comments on this clonotype: A single base separates this from a much larger clone, so it may be a read error. This chain links TRBV27 with TRBJ2-3; 9 nucleotides match TRBD1. Germline V gene lookup returns CDR1 MNHEY and CDR2 SMNVEV (reference sequence). The CDR3 covers 18 residues. The CDR3 protein is CATSLLLGTGPSTDTQYF. The DNA for the CDR3 is TGTGCCACCAGTTTACTCCTTGGGACAGGGCCTAGCACAGATACGCAGTATTTT.

The V call is TRBV3-1, the J call TRBJ2-3; 8 bases align to TRBD2. V dropped 1 base and J dropped 2; count of bases not matched to a gene: 8. The CDR3 runs 17 residues. Germline V gene sequence: CDR1 LGHDT, CDR2 YNNKEL (reference sequence). The CDR3 DNA sequence: TGTGCCAGCAGCCAAGCAACTAGCGGACTTTACACAGATACGCAGTATTTT. It translates to CASSQATSGLYTDTQYF.

This clonotype has ten or more counts. The CDR3, as DNA: TGTGCCAGCAGTTGGGACAGGTGGGACACTGAAGCTTTCTTT. It encodes CASSWDRWDTEAFF. V is TRBV28 and J is TRBJ1-1, with TRBD1 identical over 8 bases. V was pared by 4 bases and J by 3 bases, with 4 bases of the junction left unmatched. There are 14 residues in the CDR3. CDR1 and CDR2 (germline): MDHEN, SYDVKM.

In its sample, this clonotype was seen many times. The chain is built from TRBV6-2 or TRBV6-3 and TRBJ2-5; D is unresolved. Per the germline V gene, CDR1 is MNHEY and CDR2 is SVGEGT. The CDR3 consists of 14 residues. The V end was cut by 2 bases, the J end by 1 base, with 8 bases between. The CDR3 coding sequence is TGTGCCAGCAGTTACCTAGGGCCCCAAGAGACCCAGTACTTC. Its protein is CASSYLGPQETQYF.

Judged by abundance, this clonotype is medium-sized. The chain joins TRBV29-1 to TRBJ2-7; D might be TRBD2 (6 bases). CDR3 length: 14 amino acids. Per germline, CDR1 SQVTM and CDR2 ANQGSEA. Between the trimmed V and J ends, which lost 8 bases and 1 base, there was a span of 18 bases. The CDR3 loop is CSYIGLAESYEQYF. As DNA, the CDR3 is TGCAGCTACATCGGGTTAGCGGAGTCCTACGAGCAGTACTTC.

This clonotype was seen many times. CDR3 protein: CASSEAGDNEQFF. CDR3 DNA: TGTGCCAGCAGTGAAGCGGGGGACAATGAGCAGTTCTTC. The rearrangement links TRBV6-1 to TRBJ2-1; D tentatively fits TRBD1 or TRBD2 (5 bases each). Germline lookup yields CDR1 MNHNS and CDR2 SASEGT. Trimming shortened V by 0 bases and J by 5 bases, and 5 bases separated the two germline ends. The CDR3 spans 13 residues.

In its sample, this clonotype is medium-sized. The V gene is TRBV30, the J gene TRBJ2-2, with no clear D. Germline values: CDR1 GTSNPN, CDR2 SVGIG (reference sequence). Deletions cut 5 bases from V and 3 bases from J, with 10 bases between. This CDR3 contains 13 residues. Here the CDR3 reads CAWYDTYTGELFF. The CDR3 nucleotides are TGTGCCTGGTACGACACATACACCGGGGAGCTGTTTTTT. The full variable domain, rest sourced from reference TRBV30 and TRBJ2-2, is SQTIHQWPATLVQPVGSPLSLECTVEGTSNPNLYWYRQAAGRGLQLLFYSVGIGQISSEVPQNLSASRPQDRQFILSSKKLLLSDSGFYLCAWYDTYTGELFFGEGSRLTVL.

Within the sample, this clonotype is medium-sized (0.01 to 0.1%). The chain recombines TRBV27 with TRBJ2-1; a weak D match, TRBD1 (7 bases). V lost 7 bases, J lost 3 bases, and 13 bases lay in between. CDR3 size: 14 residues. CDR1 is MNHEY and CDR2 is SMNVEV in the germline V gene (reference sequence). The CDR3 reads CASNPGGSYNEQFF. The CDR3 bases are TGTGCCAGCAACCCAGGGGGGAGCTACAATGAGCAGTTCTTC.

The CDR3, as DNA: TGTGCCAGCAGTGACAGAGGCATAGGGCAGCCCCAGCATTTT. Amino acids: CASSDRGIGQPQHF. This chain links TRBV12-3 or TRBV12-4 with TRBJ1-5; perhaps TRBD1 as D (5 bases). The length of the CDR3 is 14 residues. V was trimmed by 5 bases and J by 7 bases, leaving 15 bases between them.

In its sample, this clonotype ranks as medium-sized (0.01 to 0.1%). The rearrangement uses TRBV6-1 and TRBJ2-6; D not resolved. There are 15 residues in the CDR3. V was pared by 2 bases and J by 0 bases, with 5 bases between. The germline V gene has CDR1 MNHNS and CDR2 SASEGT. CDR3 sequence (DNA): TGTGCCAGCAGTGAACAAAACTCTGGGGCCAACGTCCTGACTTTC. Translation gives CASSEQNSGANVLTF.

The V and J genes are TRBV20-1 and TRBJ2-3, with D maybe TRBD2 (6 bases). In germline, CDR1 is DFQATT, CDR2 SNEGSKA (reference sequence). Trimming pared 6 bases from V and 4 bases from J, leaving 29 bases between. The CDR3 extends over 18 amino acids. The CDR3 DNA follows: TGCAGTGCCCGGCGGTTGGGTCGGGGGAAGTGGATGGCAGATACGCAGTATTTT. It codes for CSARRLGRGKWMADTQYF.

This clonotype is judged medium-sized. J is TRBJ2-5 and V is TRBV10-3, with a tentative D call TRBD1 (7 bases). Germline values: CDR1 ENHRY, CDR2 SYGVKD. The CDR3 totals 14 residues. The V end was cut by 6 bases, the J end by 4 bases, with 15 bases between. CDR3 in DNA: TGTGCCATCAGGGCAGGGGGGATGGGAGAGACCCAGTACTTC. Its protein is CAIRAGGMGETQYF.

This clonotype counts as medium-sized (0.01 to 0.1%). The chain joins TRBV19 to TRBJ2-2, with 9 bases matching TRBD1. Trimming at V came to 6 bases and at J to 1 base, leaving 3 bases not matched to a gene. This CDR3 region has 15 residues. Germline V gene sequence: CDR1 LNHDA, CDR2 SQIVND (reference sequence). The CDR3 sequence is CASRYRGLNTGELFF. Written as DNA, the CDR3 is TGTGCCAGTAGGTACAGGGGGCTGAACACCGGGGAGCTGTTTTTT.